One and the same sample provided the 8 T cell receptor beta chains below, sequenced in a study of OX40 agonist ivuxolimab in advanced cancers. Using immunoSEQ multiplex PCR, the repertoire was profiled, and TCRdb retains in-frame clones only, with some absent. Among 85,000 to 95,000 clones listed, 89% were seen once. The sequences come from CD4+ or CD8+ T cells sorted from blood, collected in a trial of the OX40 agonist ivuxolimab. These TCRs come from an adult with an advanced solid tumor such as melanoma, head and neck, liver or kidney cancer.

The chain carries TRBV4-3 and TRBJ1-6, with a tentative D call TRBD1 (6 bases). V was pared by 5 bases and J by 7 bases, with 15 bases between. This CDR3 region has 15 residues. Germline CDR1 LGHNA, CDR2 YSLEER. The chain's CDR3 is CASSLEGDQNSPLHF. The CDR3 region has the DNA TGCGCCAGCAGCTTAGAGGGGGATCAGAATTCACCCCTCCACTTT.

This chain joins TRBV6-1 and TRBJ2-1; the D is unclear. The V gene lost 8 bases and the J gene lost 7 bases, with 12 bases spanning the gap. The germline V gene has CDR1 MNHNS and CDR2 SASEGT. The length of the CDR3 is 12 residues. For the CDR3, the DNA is TGTGCCAGCGGATATGTAAATAATGAGCAGTTCTTC. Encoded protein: CASGYVNNEQFF.

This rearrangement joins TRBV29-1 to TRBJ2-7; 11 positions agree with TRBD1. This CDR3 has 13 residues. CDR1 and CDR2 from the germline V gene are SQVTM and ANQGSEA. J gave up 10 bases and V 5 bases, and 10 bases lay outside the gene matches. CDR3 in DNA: TGCAGCGTTACGGACAGGGGGCGACGGTCTCAGTACTTC. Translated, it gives CSVTDRGRRSQYF.

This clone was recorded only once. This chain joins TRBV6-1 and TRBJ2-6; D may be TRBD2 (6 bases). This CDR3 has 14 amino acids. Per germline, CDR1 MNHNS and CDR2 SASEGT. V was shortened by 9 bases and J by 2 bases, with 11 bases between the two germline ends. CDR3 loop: CASVRGTGANVLTF. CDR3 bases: TGTGCCAGTGTCCGGGGGACTGGGGCCAACGTCCTGACTTTC.

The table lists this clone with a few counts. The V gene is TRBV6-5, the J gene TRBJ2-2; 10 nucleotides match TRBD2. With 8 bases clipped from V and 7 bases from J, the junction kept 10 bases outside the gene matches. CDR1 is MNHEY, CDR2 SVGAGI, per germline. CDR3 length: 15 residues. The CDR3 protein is CASGDLAGAGGELFF. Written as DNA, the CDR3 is TGTGCCAGCGGAGATCTAGCGGGAGCCGGCGGGGAGCTGTTTTTT.

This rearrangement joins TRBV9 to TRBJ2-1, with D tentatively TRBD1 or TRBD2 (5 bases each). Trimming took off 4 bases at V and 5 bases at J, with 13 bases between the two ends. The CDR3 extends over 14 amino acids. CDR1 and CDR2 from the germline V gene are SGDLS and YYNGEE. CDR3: CASSPGPEDNEQFF. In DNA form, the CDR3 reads TGTGCCAGCAGCCCGGGGCCCGAGGACAATGAGCAGTTCTTC.

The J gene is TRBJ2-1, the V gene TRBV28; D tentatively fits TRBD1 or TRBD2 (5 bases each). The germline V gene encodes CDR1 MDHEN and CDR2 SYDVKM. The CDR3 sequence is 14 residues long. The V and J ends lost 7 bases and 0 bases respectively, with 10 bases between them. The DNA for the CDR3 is TGTGCCAGCATCGAGGGGAGCTCCTACAATGAGCAGTTCTTC. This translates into CASIEGSSYNEQFF.

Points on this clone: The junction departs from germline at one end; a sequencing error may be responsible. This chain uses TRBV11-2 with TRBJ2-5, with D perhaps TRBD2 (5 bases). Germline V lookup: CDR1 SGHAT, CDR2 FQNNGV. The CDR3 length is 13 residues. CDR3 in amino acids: CASSLERESRRHF. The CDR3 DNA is TGTGCCAGCAGCTTAGAGAGGGAGTCCCGGAGGCACTTC. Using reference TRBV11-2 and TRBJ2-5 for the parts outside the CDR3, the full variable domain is EAGVAQSPRYKIIEKRQSVAFWCNPISGHATLYWYQQILGQGPKLLIQFQNNGVVDDSQLPKDRFSAERLKGVDSTLKIQPAKLEDSAVYLCASSLERESRRHFGPGTRLLVL.